The clone carrying this T cell receptor (beta chain) has at least ten counts. The CDR3 covers 14 residues. Germline CDR1 reads GTSNPN; CDR2 reads SVGIG (reference sequence). V lost 0 bases and J 7 bases, leaving 13 bases between the germline ends. The sample is drawn from a study of human T cells and chemical hapten exposure. Study background: The patient population, which was mostly female, had alopecia areata, totalis or universalis.

The time point here: patch test 1, 2 weeks after DPC sensitization. As to treatment: therapeutic diphenylcyclopropenone sensitization with weekly scalp DPC. Before extraction, the whole blood was not fractionated, and total RNA was taken from it. One entry per CDR3 protein, called by TCRdb with MiXCR from the RACE reads. The table has roughly 180,000 distinct CDR3 sequences, approximately 20% seen once; the top ten hold about 7%. The source is a woman between 50 and 59 years old with alopecia areata. Some clones in this sample may be carry-over from other donors' samples. The sample here was whole blood, taken in connection with sensitization to the hapten diphenylcyclopropenone (DPC). The J gene is TRBJ2-1, the V gene TRBV30; the D is unclear. The CDR3 nucleotides read TGTGCCTGGAGTGTGGGGTCGGAGAGTAATGAGCAGTTCTTC. It codes for CAWSVGSESNEQFF.